These T cell receptor beta chains were read from a single sample in a study of blood T cell repertoires in COVID-19. TCRdb keeps only in-frame clones here, not all; method: immunoSEQ multiplex PCR. The sample lists roughly 200,000 clones, about 86% occurring once. Sequencing used PBMCs or T cells enriched from blood (not recorded which). These receptors all stem from a woman between 50 and 59 years old in a cohort exposed to, infected with or recovered from COVID-19 (not recorded which). CDR3s include the opening cysteine and the closing phenylalanine or tryptophan.

len	v_gene	j_gene	CDR3aa
15	TRBV7-3	TRBJ1-1	CASSYLGGLNTEAFF
12	TRBV15	TRBJ1-4	CATSREASKLFF
15	TRBV27	TRBJ1-4	CASSPAKGVNEKLFF
12	TRBV11-2	TRBJ1-2	CASSHSDYGYTF
13	TRBV5-8	TRBJ2-7	CASNNGGPYEQYF
15	TRBV6-2/TRBV6-3	TRBJ1-5	CASSLHSNSNQPQHF
14	TRBV14	TRBJ2-2	CASSQQGGAGELFF
13	TRBV6-5	TRBJ1-2	CASSRASNYGYTF
12	TRBV11-3	TRBJ2-3	CASSRGADTQYF
15	TRBV6-4	TRBJ1-1	CASKMDRQMNTEAFF
16	TRBV4-2	TRBJ2-5	CASSQEIGTVQETQYF
17	TRBV5-1	TRBJ2-1	CASSSSSGGGTYNEQFF
13	TRBV7-8	TRBJ2-3	CASSGGARDTQYF
16	TRBV24-1	TRBJ2-3	CATATGRAGGPNTQYF
15	TRBV3-1/TRBV3-2	TRBJ2-7	CASSHRGQVPYEQYF
16	TRBV7-2	TRBJ2-2	CASSLEGVLGTGELFF
16	TRBV7-6	TRBJ1-4	CASSLTTGTGNEKLFF
16	TRBV7-2	TRBJ1-1	CASSYPGFDSNTEAFF
13	TRBV10-3	TRBJ2-1	CATAGTDYNEQFF
15	TRBV6-7	TRBJ2-1	CASSYSLIRRDEQFF